The entry below gives a single TCR beta chain sequence along with its context. The entry originates in a study of T cell responses to AZD1222 COVID-19 vaccine. V trimming: 3 bases; J trimming: 3 bases; junction bases outside the gene matches: 6. This CDR3 spans 15 amino acids. The germline V gene encodes CDR1 LNHDA and CDR2 SQIVND (reference sequence). Clones were read by immunoSEQ multiplex PCR, and TCRdb kept only the in-frame ones, dropping some. The data show about 160,000 clones, about nine tenths seen once. The sequence was collected from an adult in good health. The V call is TRBV19, the J call TRBJ2-7; 9 nucleotides match TRBD2. Sequencing used peripheral blood, obtained on day 0 of AZD1222 vaccination. CDR3 in amino acids: CASSIVAGGNYEQYF. The CDR3 DNA is TGTGCCAGTAGTATCGTGGCGGGAGGGAACTACGAGCAGTACTTC. Full variable domain (outside the CDR3, taken from reference TRBV19 and TRBJ2-7): DGGITQSPKYLFRKEGQNVTLSCEQNLNHDAMYWYRQDPGQGLRLIYYSQIVNDFQKGDIAEGYSVSREKKESFPLTVTSAQKNPTAFYLCASSIVAGGNYEQYFGPGTRLTVT.